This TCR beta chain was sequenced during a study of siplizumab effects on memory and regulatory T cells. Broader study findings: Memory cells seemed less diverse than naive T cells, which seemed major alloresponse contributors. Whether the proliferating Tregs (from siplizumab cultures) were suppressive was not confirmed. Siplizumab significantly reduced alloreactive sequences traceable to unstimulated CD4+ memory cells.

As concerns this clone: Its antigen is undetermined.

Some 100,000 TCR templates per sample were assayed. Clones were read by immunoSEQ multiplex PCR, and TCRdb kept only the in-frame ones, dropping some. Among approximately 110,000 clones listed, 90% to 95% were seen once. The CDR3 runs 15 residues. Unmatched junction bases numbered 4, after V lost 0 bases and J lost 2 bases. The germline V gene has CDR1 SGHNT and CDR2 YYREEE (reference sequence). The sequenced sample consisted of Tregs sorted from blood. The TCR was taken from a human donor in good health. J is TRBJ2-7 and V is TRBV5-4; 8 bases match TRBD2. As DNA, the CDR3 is TGTGCCAGCAGCTTGGGCGGTAGCGGGACCTACGAGCAGTACTTC. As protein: CASSLGGSGTYEQYF.